This record looks at one T cell receptor (beta chain) sequence and its context. These data belong to a study of control samples from healthy donors and cancer patients. The trim removed 5 bases at V and 5 bases at J, leaving 2 bases unmatched. CDR3 size: 14 residues. Germline V lookup: CDR1 LGHDT, CDR2 YNNKEL (reference sequence). Assay used: immunoSEQ multiplex PCR; TCRdb lists only in-frame clones, some missing. The sample contains 260,000 or so clones, about 80% of which appear only once. This sequence originates from a woman in her sixties or seventies with lung cancer. The chain recombines TRBV3-1 (or the pseudogene TRBV3-2) with TRBJ1-6; 8 nucleotides line up with TRBD1. The sequencing input was PBMCs. The CDR3 reads CASSDRGNNSPLHF. The CDR3 coding sequence is TGTGCCAGCAGCGACAGGGGAAATAATTCACCCCTCCACTTT.